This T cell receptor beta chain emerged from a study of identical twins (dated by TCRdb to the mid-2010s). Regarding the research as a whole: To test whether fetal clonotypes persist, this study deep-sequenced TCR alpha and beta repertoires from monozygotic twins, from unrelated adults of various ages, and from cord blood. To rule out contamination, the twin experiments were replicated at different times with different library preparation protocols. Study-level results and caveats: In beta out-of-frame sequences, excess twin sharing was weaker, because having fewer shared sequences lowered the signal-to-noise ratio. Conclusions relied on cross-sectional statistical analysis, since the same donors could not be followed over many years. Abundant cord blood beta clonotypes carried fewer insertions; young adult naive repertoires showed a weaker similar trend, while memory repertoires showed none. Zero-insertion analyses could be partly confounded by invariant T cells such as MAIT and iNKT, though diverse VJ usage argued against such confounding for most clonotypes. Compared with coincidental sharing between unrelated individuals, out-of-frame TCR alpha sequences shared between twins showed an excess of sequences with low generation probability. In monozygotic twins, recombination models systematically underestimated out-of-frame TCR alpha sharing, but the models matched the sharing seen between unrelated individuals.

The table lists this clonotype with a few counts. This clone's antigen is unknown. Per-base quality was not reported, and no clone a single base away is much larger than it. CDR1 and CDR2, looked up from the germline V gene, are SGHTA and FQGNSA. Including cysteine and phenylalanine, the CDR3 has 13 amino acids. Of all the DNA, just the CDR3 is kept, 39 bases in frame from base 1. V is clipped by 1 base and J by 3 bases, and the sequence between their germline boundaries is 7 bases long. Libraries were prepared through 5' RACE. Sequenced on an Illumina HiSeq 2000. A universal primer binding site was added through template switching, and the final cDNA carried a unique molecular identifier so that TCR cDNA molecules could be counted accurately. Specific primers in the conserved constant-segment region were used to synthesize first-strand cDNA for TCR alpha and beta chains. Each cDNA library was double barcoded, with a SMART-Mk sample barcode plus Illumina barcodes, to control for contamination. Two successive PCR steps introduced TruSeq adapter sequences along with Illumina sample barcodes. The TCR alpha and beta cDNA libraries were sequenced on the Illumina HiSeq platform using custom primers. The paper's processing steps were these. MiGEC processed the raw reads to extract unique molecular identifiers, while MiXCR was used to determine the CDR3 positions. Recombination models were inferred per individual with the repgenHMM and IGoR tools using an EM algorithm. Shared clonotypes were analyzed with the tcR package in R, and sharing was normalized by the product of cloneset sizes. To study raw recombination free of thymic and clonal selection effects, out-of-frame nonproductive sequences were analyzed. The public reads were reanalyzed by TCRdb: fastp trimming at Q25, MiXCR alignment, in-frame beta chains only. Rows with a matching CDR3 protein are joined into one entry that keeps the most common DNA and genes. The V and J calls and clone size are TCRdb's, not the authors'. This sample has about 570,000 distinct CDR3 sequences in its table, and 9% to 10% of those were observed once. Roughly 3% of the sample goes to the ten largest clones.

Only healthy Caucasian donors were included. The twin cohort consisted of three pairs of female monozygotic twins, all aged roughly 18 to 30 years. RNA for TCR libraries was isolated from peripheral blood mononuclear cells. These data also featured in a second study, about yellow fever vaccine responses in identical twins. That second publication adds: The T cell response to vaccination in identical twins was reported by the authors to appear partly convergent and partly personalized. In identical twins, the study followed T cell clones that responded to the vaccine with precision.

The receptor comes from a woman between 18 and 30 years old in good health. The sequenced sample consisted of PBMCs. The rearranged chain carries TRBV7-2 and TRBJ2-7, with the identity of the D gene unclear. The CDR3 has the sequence CASSLDGFYEQYF. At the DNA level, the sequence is TGTGCCAGCAGCTTAGACGGATTCTACGAGCAGTACTTC.